This T cell receptor beta chain is drawn from a study of cytomegalovirus exposure and HLA in healthy donors. This CDR3 contains 14 residues. Germline V lookup: CDR1 SGDLS, CDR2 YYNGEE. With 0 bases removed from V and 4 bases from J, the gap between germline ends came to 10 bases. In its sample, this clone was seen a few times. The PCR ran on 60 Vbeta and 13 Jbeta primers. Libraries were prepared by immunoSEQ multiplex PCR; TCRdb keeps only in-frame clonotypes and omits some of them. The sample records approximately 170,000 clones, roughly 72% being singletons. The clonotype comes from a woman aged 30 to 39 in good health and CMV-seropositive. Sample: PBMCs. The V gene is TRBV9, the J gene TRBJ1-1; no definite D call. CDR3 sequence reads: CASSVGNRGTEAFF. The CDR3 DNA reads as TGTGCCAGCAGCGTAGGGAATCGGGGCACTGAAGCTTTCTTT.